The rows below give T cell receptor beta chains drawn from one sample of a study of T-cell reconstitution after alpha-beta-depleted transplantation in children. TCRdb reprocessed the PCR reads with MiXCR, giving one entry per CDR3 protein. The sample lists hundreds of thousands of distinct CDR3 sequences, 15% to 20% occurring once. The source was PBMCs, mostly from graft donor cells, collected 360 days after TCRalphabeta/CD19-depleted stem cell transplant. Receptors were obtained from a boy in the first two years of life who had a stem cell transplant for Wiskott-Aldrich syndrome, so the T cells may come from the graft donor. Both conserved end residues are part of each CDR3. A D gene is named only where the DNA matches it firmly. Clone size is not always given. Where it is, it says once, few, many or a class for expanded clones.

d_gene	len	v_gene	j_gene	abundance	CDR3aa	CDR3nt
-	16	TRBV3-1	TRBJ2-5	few	CASSRSPGTQQETQYF	TGTGCCAGCAGCCGCTCCCCCGGGACACAACAAGAGACCCAGTACTTC
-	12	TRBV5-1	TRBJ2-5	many	CASSLGAETQYF	TGCGCCAGCAGCTTGGGAGCGGAGACCCAGTACTTC
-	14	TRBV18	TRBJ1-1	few	CASSPLTGVTEAFF	TGTGCCAGCTCACCGCTAACCGGGGTAACTGAAGCTTTCTTT
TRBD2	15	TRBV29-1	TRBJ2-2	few	CSAAGPTSGTGELFF	TGCAGCGCGGCAGGACCGACTAGCGGCACCGGGGAGCTGTTTTTT
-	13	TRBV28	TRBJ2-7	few	CASSLPASYEQYF	TGTGCCAGCAGTCTGCCTGCGAGTTACGAGCAGTACTTC
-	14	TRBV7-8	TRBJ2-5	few	CASSLRVERETQYF	TGTGCCAGCAGCTTAAGGGTTGAGAGGGAGACCCAGTACTTC
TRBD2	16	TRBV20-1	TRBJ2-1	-	CSARVPAGKAYNEQFF	TGCAGTGCTAGAGTTCCAGCGGGAAAAGCCTACAATGAGCAGTTCTTC
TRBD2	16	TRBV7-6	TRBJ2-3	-	CASSLSTSPAGVTQYF	TGTGCCAGCAGCCTCTCGACTAGCCCTGCGGGCGTTACGCAGTATTTT
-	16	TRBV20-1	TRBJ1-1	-	CSARVTISISNTEAFF	TGCAGTGCTAGAGTAACCATTTCGATTTCGAACACTGAAGCTTTCTTT
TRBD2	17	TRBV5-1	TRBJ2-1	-	CDSSLAGGGDPRNEQFF	TGCGACAGCAGCTTGGCCGGGGGGGGAGACCCCAGAAATGAGCAGTTCTTC
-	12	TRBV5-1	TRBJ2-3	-	CASSMKADTQYF	TGCGCCAGCTCGATGAAGGCAGATACGCAGTATTTT
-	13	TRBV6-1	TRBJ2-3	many	CASSRSRTDTQYF	TGTGCCAGCAGTCGGTCTCGCACAGATACGCAGTATTTT
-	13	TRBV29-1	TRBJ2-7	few	CSVVQGSSYEQYF	TGCAGCGTTGTTCAGGGGAGCTCCTACGAGCAGTACTTC
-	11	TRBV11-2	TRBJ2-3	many	CASSSPDTQYF	TGTGCCAGCAGCTCGCCAGATACGCAGTATTTT
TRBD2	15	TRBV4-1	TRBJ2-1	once	CASSHHGGGKSEQFF	TGCGCCAGCAGCCACCACGGGGGGGGAAAGAGTGAGCAGTTCTTC
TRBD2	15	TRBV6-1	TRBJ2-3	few	CASRPSGRSTDTQYF	TGTGCCAGCAGACCTAGCGGGAGAAGCACAGATACGCAGTATTTT
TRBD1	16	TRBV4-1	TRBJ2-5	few	CASSHKPTGGGETQYF	TGCGCCAGCAGCCACAAACCTACAGGGGGAGGTGAGACCCAGTACTTC
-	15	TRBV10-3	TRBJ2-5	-	CAISSGTPAKETQYF	TGTGCCATCAGTTCTGGGACGCCCGCGAAAGAGACCCAGTACTTC
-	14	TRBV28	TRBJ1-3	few	CASSSLGRRWANVF	TGTGCCAGCAGTTCCCTAGGCAGAAGGTGGGCTAACGTTTTT
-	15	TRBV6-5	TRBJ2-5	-	CASSYTGSGKETQYF	TGTGCCAGCAGTTACACTGGGTCAGGGAAGGAGACCCAGTACTTC
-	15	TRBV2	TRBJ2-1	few	CASSEQGSDYNEQFF	TGTGCCAGCAGTGAACAGGGGTCCGACTACAATGAGCAGTTCTTC
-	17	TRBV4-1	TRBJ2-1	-	CASSQEGRGVSYNEQFF	TGCGCCAGCAGCCAAGAAGGGAGGGGGGTCTCCTACAATGAGCAGTTCTTC
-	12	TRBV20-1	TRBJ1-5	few	CVSYRSDQPQHF	TGCGTGAGTTATAGAAGTGATCAGCCCCAGCATTTT